These 23 T cell receptor beta chains were all obtained from the same sample, sequenced in a study of cytomegalovirus exposure and HLA in healthy donors (dated by TCRdb to about 2017). The library was obtained by the immunoSEQ multiplex PCR assay. For the multiplex PCR, a mixture combining 60 forward primers for TCR Vbeta segments and 13 reverse primers for TCR Jbeta segments was used. In TCRdb, the immuneACCESS table is reduced to in-frame sequences with V and J assigned. These tables do not hold every clone; where another copy was compared, an unresolved V gene accounts for under half, and the others remain unexplained. The sample contains approximately 140,000 clones, more than 75% of them found a single time. The ten most abundant clones make up 3.5% of the sample. The specimen sequenced was PBMCs. The receptors stem from a human donor in good health.

This clone was recorded only once. V gene TRBV4-2 combines with J gene TRBJ1-2; D unresolved. V was trimmed by 0 bases and J by 4 bases, leaving 12 bases between them. CDR3 length equals 15 residues. CDR1 is LGHNA and CDR2 is YNFKEQ in the germline V gene. The CDR3 is CASSQDRQYSYGYTF. Here the CDR3 DNA reads TGTGCCAGCAGCCAAGATCGTCAGTATTCCTATGGCTACACCTTC.

The rearrangement joins TRBV19 to TRBJ1-4; tentative D call: TRBD1 (6 bases). The CDR3 is 14 residues long. V gave up 6 bases and J gave up 7 bases, with 15 bases separating them. The germline V gene has CDR1 LNHDA and CDR2 SQIVND (reference sequence). The CDR3 is CASSPGVSGEKLFF. DNA for the CDR3: TGTGCCAGTAGCCCAGGGGTATCGGGTGAAAAACTGTTTTTT.

The chain has TRBV28 and TRBJ1-2; 7 positions match TRBD1. With 8 bases clipped from V and 7 bases from J, the junction kept 4 bases outside the gene matches. Germline V lookup: CDR1 MDHEN, CDR2 SYDVKM. The CDR3 totals 11 residues. For the CDR3, the DNA is TGTGCCAGCGAAACAGGGGTTGGCTACACCTTC. It specifies CASETGVGYTF.

This clone has only one observation. The rearrangement uses TRBV19 and TRBJ1-4; D is ambiguous. V was pared by 9 bases and J by 0 bases, with 8 bases between. CDR1 LNHDA and CDR2 SQIVND come from the germline V gene (reference sequence). This CDR3 has 13 amino acids. The CDR3 loop reads CARIDATNEKLFF. For the CDR3, the DNA is TGTGCCAGAATAGATGCAACTAATGAAAAACTGTTTTTT.

The genes are TRBV7-6 and TRBJ2-2, with TRBD1 matching over 10 bases. Germline lookup yields CDR1 SGHVS and CDR2 FNYEAQ. The CDR3 runs 15 residues. The V and J ends lost 2 bases and 6 bases, in that order; junction bases with no gene match: 3. The CDR3 DNA follows: TGTGCCAGCAGCTTACAGGGACAGGGGCCCGGGGAGCTGTTTTTT. This sequence encodes CASSLQGQGPGELFF.

This chain uses TRBV7-8 with TRBJ1-1, with 8 bases that match TRBD1. V lost 5 bases, J lost 1 base, and 9 bases stayed unmatched. This CDR3 has 16 amino acids. Per germline, CDR1 SGHVS and CDR2 FQNEAQ. Here the CDR3 reads CASSQHRGYGNTEAFF. As DNA, the CDR3 is TGTGCCAGCAGCCAACACAGGGGGTACGGGAACACTGAAGCTTTCTTT.

CDR3 DNA sequence: TGCAGCGTAGCCGGACAGGGCCGAACTGAAGCTTTCTTT. Protein product: CSVAGQGRTEAFF. The rearrangement joins TRBV29-1 to TRBJ1-1; 8 positions match TRBD1. Germline lookup yields CDR1 SQVTM and CDR2 ANQGSEA. The junction had 8 bases not matched to a gene; V was cut back by 6 bases and J by 5 bases. The CDR3 runs 13 residues. The full variable domain, rest sourced from reference TRBV29-1 and TRBJ1-1, is SAVISQKPSRDICQRGTSLTIQCQVDSQVTMMFWYRQQPGQSLTLIATANQGSEATYESGFVIDKFPISRPNLTFSTLTVSNMSPEDSSIYLCSVAGQGRTEAFFGQGTRLTVV.

The V gene is TRBV28, the J gene TRBJ1-6, with TRBD1 identical over 7 bases. J gave up 9 bases and V 3 bases, and 8 bases lay outside the gene matches. This CDR3 spans 15 amino acids. CDR1 and CDR2 (germline): MDHEN, SYDVKM. The CDR3 is CASSFRDRVGSPLHF. The CDR3 DNA follows: TGTGCCAGCAGTTTTCGCGACAGGGTGGGTTCACCCCTCCACTTT.

This sequence joins TRBV2 and TRBJ1-2; tentatively, D is TRBD1 (6 bases). Between the trimmed V and J ends, which lost 4 bases and 8 bases, there was a span of 20 bases. Looked up from germline, CDR1 is SNHLY and CDR2 is FYNNEI. The CDR3 length is 15 residues. The CDR3 DNA reads TGTGCCAGCAGTGGACCACAGGGTAGGCGTAGGGGCTACACCTTC. Its translation is CASSGPQGRRRGYTF.

V gene TRBV11-2 combines with J gene TRBJ2-7; 7 bases fit TRBD1. Germline V gene lookup returns CDR1 SGHAT and CDR2 FQNNGV. CDR3 length: 14 amino acids. V trimming: 4 bases; J trimming: 2 bases; junction bases outside the gene matches: 5. The CDR3, as DNA: TGTGCCAGCAGCTACCGGGACAGTGCCTACGAGCAGTACTTC. Protein sequence: CASSYRDSAYEQYF.

This clone appeared a few times. The DNA of the CDR3 is TGTGCCAGCAGCTTAGGGGGCCTAGCGGAGAGTAAAAACATTCAGTACTTC. Encoded protein: CASSLGGLAESKNIQYF. The V and J genes are TRBV7-2 and TRBJ2-4; 7 bases align to TRBD2. Germline CDR1 and CDR2: SGHTA and FQGNSA. The CDR3 contains 17 residues. The trim removed 1 base at V and 4 bases at J, leaving 10 bases unmatched.

The count of this clone is one. This rearrangement joins TRBV27 to TRBJ2-1; 8 positions match TRBD2. The J segment lost 4 bases and the V segment lost 0 bases, leaving 5 bases of the junction unmatched. CDR1 and CDR2 (germline): MNHEY, SMNVEV (reference sequence). CDR3 size: 16 residues. This CDR3 is CASSLSGLAGYNEQFF. CDR3 nucleotide sequence: TGTGCCAGCAGTTTATCGGGGCTAGCGGGTTACAATGAGCAGTTCTTC.

This clone appeared once. The chain carries TRBV30 and TRBJ1-1; TRBD1 is a possible D gene (6 bases). This CDR3 has 14 amino acids. Germline V gives CDR1 GTSNPN, CDR2 SVGIG (reference sequence). Trimming stripped 0 bases from V and 0 bases from J, with 8 bases between. CDR3 residues: CAWSVGTLNTEAFF. As DNA, the CDR3 is TGTGCCTGGAGTGTCGGGACATTGAACACTGAAGCTTTCTTT.

The rearrangement joins TRBV10-3 to TRBJ1-1; 7 bases are shared with TRBD1. In germline, CDR1 is ENHRY, CDR2 SYGVKD. This CDR3 has 14 amino acids. With 10 bases clipped from V and 3 bases from J, the junction kept 11 bases outside the gene matches. CDR3 residues: CATRTGPRDTEAFF. In DNA form, the CDR3 reads TGTGCCACCCGGACAGGACCTAGGGACACTGAAGCTTTCTTT.

The V gene is TRBV7-2, the J gene TRBJ2-3, with a possible D match to TRBD2 (7 bases). CDR1 and CDR2 (germline): SGHTA, FQGNSA. The V end lost 5 bases, the J end lost 2 bases, and 14 bases lay between the germline ends. The CDR3 runs 15 residues. The CDR3 coding sequence is TGTGCCAGCAGCCCCCAGGGGACTAACACAGATACGCAGTATTTT. Translating gives CASSPQGTNTDTQYF.

V and J are TRBV7-9 and TRBJ2-7; D might be TRBD2 (6 bases). Per the germline V gene, CDR1 is SEHNR and CDR2 is FQNEAQ (reference sequence). The CDR3 is 13 residues long. Trimming removed 11 bases at V and 2 bases at J, with 16 bases between. The CDR3 DNA is TGTGCCGGCCAAGGACTAACGACCTACGAGCAGTACTTC. Protein: CAGQGLTTYEQYF.

With respect to this clone: The junction departs from germline at one end; a sequencing error may be responsible. The V call is TRBV2, the J call TRBJ2-7, with 11 bases lining up with TRBD1. The CDR3 has 14 residues. Germline-derived CDR1 and CDR2 are SNHLY and FYNNEI. CDR3 coding DNA: TGTGCCAGCAGCCCCATAGGGACAGGGGGACCAACGCCCTTC. This sequence encodes CASSPIGTGGPTPF.

The gene calls are TRBV5-1 and TRBJ2-7, with 7 bases identical to TRBD1. Germline loops: CDR1 SGHRS, CDR2 YFSETQ. V dropped 1 base and J dropped 3; count of bases not matched to a gene: 7. This CDR3 region has 15 residues. The DNA for the CDR3 is TGCGCCAGCAGCTTGACAGGGGTGCCCCACTACGAGCAGTACTTC. The encoded protein is CASSLTGVPHYEQYF.

This chain connects TRBV28 to TRBJ2-5; 10 bases align to TRBD2. CDR1 and CDR2 (germline): MDHEN, SYDVKM. The CDR3 contains 16 residues. Losses at the gene ends were 1 base for V and 5 bases for J; bases not matched to a gene: 7. This CDR3 is CASSLFEREGTETQYF. The CDR3 DNA sequence: TGTGCCAGCAGTTTATTCGAGCGGGAGGGTACGGAGACCCAGTACTTC.

The chain employs TRBV5-4 and TRBJ1-4; 8 bases are shared with TRBD1. Germline V gives CDR1 SGHNT, CDR2 YYREEE (reference sequence). The CDR3 has 14 residues. After removal of 3 bases from V and 8 bases from J, the junction contained 6 bases not matched to a gene. CDR3 sequence reads: CASSWTGREEKLFF. In DNA, the CDR3 is TGTGCCAGCAGCTGGACAGGGAGGGAAGAAAAACTGTTTTTT.

The chain is built from TRBV11-2 and TRBJ2-3; D possibly corresponds to TRBD1 (6 bases). Per the germline V gene, CDR1 is SGHAT and CDR2 is FQNNGV. Trimming cost V 3 bases and J 0 bases, with 7 bases left between them. The CDR3 totals 14 residues. CDR3 DNA: TGTGCCAGCAGCTTGGACAGAAGCACAGATACGCAGTATTTT. Amino acids: CASSLDRSTDTQYF.

V is TRBV29-1 and J is TRBJ1-1; possible D gene TRBD1, 6 bases. There are 14 residues in the CDR3. The V gene's germline CDR1 is SQVTM and CDR2 ANQGSEA. With 4 bases removed from V and 3 bases from J, the gap between germline ends came to 15 bases. In nucleotides, the CDR3 is TGCAGCGTTGGGGAGGGGAAGGGGGACACTGAAGCTTTCTTT. This translates into CSVGEGKGDTEAFF.

The chain joins TRBV6-5 to TRBJ1-1, with TRBD1 as a possible D gene (5 bases). The CDR3 totals 13 residues. Trimming removed 6 bases from V and 3 bases from J, with 11 bases in between. In germline, CDR1 is MNHEY, CDR2 SVGAGI. CDR3 DNA: TGTGCCAGCAGGTCTCAGGGTTACACTGAAGCTTTCTTT. This codes for CASRSQGYTEAFF.